The following is a TCR beta chain sequence with its context. The sample belongs to a study of blood T cell repertoires in COVID-19. Assay used: immunoSEQ multiplex PCR; TCRdb lists only in-frame clones, some missing. The data contain 250,000 to 300,000 clones, about 88% of them singletons. This CDR3 has 14 residues. V lost 5 bases and J 4 bases, leaving 9 bases between the germline ends. Germline CDR1 SGHTA, CDR2 FQGNSA. V usage is TRBV7-2 and J usage is TRBJ2-6; D not resolved. This clonotype was sampled from a man aged 18 to 35 with active or convalescent COVID-19. Source material: peripheral blood. The CDR3 protein is CASSPVAGANVLTF. CDR3 in DNA: TGTGCCAGCAGCCCGGTAGCCGGGGCCAACGTCCTGACTTTC. Filled out from reference TRBV7-2 and TRBJ2-6, the complete variable domain reads GAGVSQSPSNKVTEKGKDVELRCDPISGHTALYWYRQSLGQGLEFLIYFQGNSAPDKSGLPSDRFSAERTGGSVSTLTIQRTQQEDSAVYLCASSPVAGANVLTFGAGSRLTVL.